There are many counts of the clone carrying this TCR beta chain. Its cognate antigen is unknown. This sample is part of a study of T-cell reconstitution after alpha-beta-depleted transplantation in children. TCRbeta library construction was performed incorporating unique molecular identifiers. Each CDR3 protein is one row after TCRdb ran MiXCR on the PCR reads. The table includes some 600,000 distinct CDR3 sequences, roughly 13% detected once. V lost 2 bases, J lost 7 bases, and 15 bases stayed unmatched. This CDR3 spans 19 amino acids. Whole-study results and caveats: It was reported that alpha-beta T cells came from several hundred expanded graft clones (about two months after transplant). By one year post-transplant, T-cell counts and diversity largely arose from T cells that were newly produced.

The sequencing here drew on PBMCs, mostly from graft donor cells, taken 360 days after TCRalphabeta/CD19-depleted stem cell transplant. The origin of this receptor is a male patient aged 10-17 years who had a stem cell transplant for acute myeloid leukemia, so the T cells may come from the graft donor. The gene calls are TRBV12-3 or TRBV12-4 and TRBJ2-1, with 12 bases lining up with TRBD2. CDR3 protein: CASSLKGAKTSGSRNEQFF. CDR3 nucleotides: TGTGCCAGCAGTTTAAAAGGGGCGAAGACTAGCGGGAGTAGAAATGAGCAGTTCTTC.